Listed below are T cell receptor beta chains from one sample, sequenced in a study of beta chain features in type 1 diabetes. TCRdb's table, derived via immunoSEQ multiplex PCR, lists solely in-frame clones and lacks some. This sample has around 250,000 clones, with 14% found just once. The sequencing sample was made of naive CD4+ T cells from blood. The receptors here all came from a man aged 25-40 years with type 1 diabetes. CDR3s include the opening cysteine and the closing phenylalanine or tryptophan. The D gene is left open where the match is weak. A clone size is listed for some rows: how often the clone was seen (once, few, many), or a class if it is expanded.

V	size	J	D	CDR3	DNA
TRBV19	NA	TRBJ1-1	TRBD1	CASRPGTGGVNTEAFF	TGTGCCAGTAGACCCGGGACAGGGGGAGTCAACACTGAAGCTTTCTTT
TRBV6-6	NA	TRBJ2-3	NA	CASRLILADTQYF	TGTGCCAGCAGATTAATTCTCGCGGATACGCAGTATTTT
TRBV29-1	NA	TRBJ1-2	TRBD1	CSVEPDRGYGYTF	TGCAGCGTTGAACCGGACAGGGGCTATGGCTACACCTTC
TRBV5-4	NA	TRBJ2-3	TRBD1	CASTRTGASDTQYF	TGTGCCAGCACCCGGACAGGGGCTTCGGATACGCAGTATTTT
TRBV25-1	few	TRBJ1-2	NA	CASSPRRGYGYTF	TGTGCCAGCAGCCCCCGACGAGGGTATGGCTACACCTTC
TRBV28	NA	TRBJ2-1	TRBD2	CASSSSGAGLF	TGTGCCAGCAGTTCTAGCGGTGCAGGTCTCTTC
TRBV28	few	TRBJ1-1	TRBD1	CASSLWDRVIEAFF	TGTGCCAGCAGTTTATGGGACAGGGTAATTGAAGCTTTCTTT
TRBV10-3	NA	TRBJ2-7	TRBD1	CAISNLRDRDMLVLYF	TGTGCCATCAGTAACCTCCGGGACAGGGATATGTTGGTGCTGTACTTC
TRBV30	NA	TRBJ1-4	TRBD1	CAWSDRGNEKLFF	TGTGCCTGGAGCGACAGGGGAAATGAAAAACTGTTTTTT
TRBV5-1	NA	TRBJ1-1	NA	CASSFTRGGSNTEAFF	TGCGCCAGCAGCTTCACGAGAGGGGGTTCGAACACTGAAGCTTTCTTT
TRBV5-5	NA	TRBJ2-7	TRBD2	CASSIRLAGSYEQYF	TGTGCCAGCAGCATCCGACTAGCGGGCTCCTACGAGCAGTACTTC
TRBV18	NA	TRBJ1-5	NA	CASSPHENQPQHF	TGTGCCAGCTCACCACATGAGAATCAGCCCCAGCATTTT
TRBV9	NA	TRBJ2-7	TRBD1	CASSVGSPGQGGEQYF	TGTGCCAGCAGCGTGGGTTCTCCGGGACAGGGGGGCGAGCAGTACTTC
TRBV28	NA	TRBJ2-7	TRBD2	CASSPAGVYEQYF	TGTGCCAGCAGTCCCGCGGGGGTCTACGAGCAGTACTTC
TRBV5-6	few	TRBJ2-3	TRBD1	CASGTGSVDTQYF	TGTGCCAGCGGGACAGGGTCTGTGGATACGCAGTATTTT
TRBV7-3	NA	TRBJ2-6	TRBD2	CASSPSGRSSGANVLTF	TGTGCCAGCTCGCCTAGCGGGAGATCATCTGGGGCCAACGTCCTGACTTTC
TRBV7-9	few	TRBJ2-3	NA	CASSLRRIMQAGSTDTQYF	TGTGCCAGCAGCCTCCGACGGATTATGCAAGCGGGTAGCACAGATACGCAGTATTTT
TRBV7-2	few	TRBJ2-7	TRBD2	CASSRSGASYEQYF	TGTGCCAGCAGCCGAAGCGGGGCCTCCTACGAGCAGTACTTC
TRBV25-1	NA	TRBJ1-4	NA	CASSHGEKLFF	TGTGCCAGCAGTCACGGTGAAAAACTGTTTTTT
TRBV6-6	NA	TRBJ1-3	TRBD1	CASSDREAGNTIYF	TGTGCCAGCAGTGACAGGGAAGCTGGAAACACCATATATTTT
TRBV7-2	NA	TRBJ2-1	NA	CASSPPQYEQFF	TGTGCCAGCAGCCCCCCCCAGTATGAGCAGTTCTTC
TRBV9	NA	TRBJ1-2	TRBD1	CASSARQGTNYGYTF	TGTGCCAGCAGCGCTCGACAGGGGACCAACTATGGCTACACCTTC
TRBV11-1	NA	TRBJ1-4	NA	CASTSSGTNEKLFF	TGTGCCAGCACCTCTTCGGGAACTAATGAAAAACTGTTTTTT
TRBV11-3	NA	TRBJ2-3	NA	CASSLRSDTQYF	TGTGCCAGCAGCTTGCGTTCAGATACGCAGTATTTT
TRBV29-1	NA	TRBJ2-2	TRBD2	CSGKGLAGGRNTGELFF	TGCAGCGGGAAGGGACTAGCGGGAGGCAGGAACACCGGGGAGCTGTTTTTT
TRBV25-1	NA	TRBJ2-1	TRBD1	CASSGQGGYYNEQFF	TGTGCCAGCAGTGGACAGGGGGGATACTACAATGAGCAGTTCTTC
TRBV7-2	NA	TRBJ1-1	TRBD1	CASSWKGQGGSTEAFF	TGTGCCAGCAGCTGGAAGGGACAGGGGGGGAGCACTGAAGCTTTCTTT
TRBV28	few	TRBJ2-1	TRBD2	CASSVVEREYNEQFF	TGTGCCAGCAGTGTTGTCGAGCGGGAGTACAATGAGCAGTTCTTC
TRBV19	NA	TRBJ2-3	NA	CASSPPEVRGKTQYF	TGTGCCAGTAGTCCTCCTGAAGTCCGCGGTAAGACGCAGTATTTT
TRBV4-2	NA	TRBJ2-1	TRBD2	CASSQDGLADYNEQFF	TGTGCCAGCAGCCAAGATGGGCTAGCGGACTACAATGAGCAGTTCTTC
TRBV5-6	few	TRBJ2-3	TRBD2	CASSLGPSAGGRTDTQYF	TGTGCCAGCAGCTTGGGACCCTCAGCGGGAGGACGCACAGATACGCAGTATTTT
TRBV29-1	few	TRBJ2-7	NA	CSVEAPSSYEQYF	TGCAGCGTTGAGGCCCCATCATCCTACGAGCAGTACTTC
TRBV7-2	few	TRBJ2-3	TRBD2	CASSLGLAGGTDTQYF	TGTGCCAGCAGCTTGGGACTAGCGGGAGGCACAGATACGCAGTATTTT
TRBV4-2	NA	TRBJ2-6	NA	CASSQVSEPGANVLTF	TGTGCCAGCAGCCAAGTCTCAGAACCTGGGGCCAACGTCCTGACTTTC
TRBV9	NA	TRBJ1-5	NA	CASSFSTGLNQPQHF	TGTGCCAGCAGCTTTTCGACGGGACTCAATCAGCCCCAGCATTTT
TRBV11-2	NA	TRBJ2-7	NA	CASSLSSEQYF	TGTGCCAGCAGCTTATCGTCCGAGCAGTACTTC
TRBV2	few	TRBJ2-3	TRBD1	CASSWTGSRDTQYF	TGTGCCAGCAGTTGGACAGGGTCCAGGGATACGCAGTATTTT
TRBV11-2	NA	TRBJ2-1	TRBD2	CASSSTSGRAEQFF	TGTGCCAGCAGCTCAACTAGCGGGAGGGCCGAGCAGTTCTTC
TRBV19	few	TRBJ1-5	TRBD1	CASSRDRLNQPQHF	TGTGCCAGTAGTAGGGACAGACTCAATCAGCCCCAGCATTTT
TRBV7-2	NA	TRBJ2-3	TRBD1	CASSFDRARDTQYF	TGTGCCAGCAGCTTTGACAGGGCAAGGGATACGCAGTATTTT
TRBV27	NA	TRBJ1-1	TRBD1	CASRQGAYGTEAFF	TGTGCCAGCAGGCAGGGGGCTTATGGCACTGAAGCTTTCTTT
TRBV5-1	few	TRBJ2-1	TRBD1	CASSLAGGQGRNEQFF	TGCGCCAGCAGCTTGGCCGGAGGACAGGGAAGGAATGAGCAGTTCTTC
TRBV5-1	few	TRBJ2-3	TRBD2	CASSSLAGGLDTQYF	TGCGCCAGCAGCTCACTAGCGGGAGGACTAGATACGCAGTATTTT
TRBV5-1	NA	TRBJ1-2	NA	CASSLVAGWVGYTF	TGCGCCAGCAGCTTGGTCGCGGGTTGGGTTGGCTACACCTTC
TRBV28	few	TRBJ1-5	NA	CASSLLQGILDQPQHF	TGTGCCAGCAGTTTATTGCAGGGGATATTGGATCAGCCCCAGCATTTT
TRBV6-5	NA	TRBJ1-1	TRBD1	CASRRQGMNTEAFF	TGTGCCAGCAGACGACAGGGGATGAACACTGAAGCTTTCTTT